Presented here are 7 T cell receptor beta chains from one specimen sequenced in a study of molecular identifiers for immune sequencing clone quantification. TCRdb analysed the PCR reads with MiXCR anew, one entry per CDR3 protein. Of 300,000 to 400,000 distinct CDR3 sequences in the sample, 20% to 25% were seen once. The sample was naive CD8+ T cells from blood, with Jurkat cell RNA spiked in. Subset in this sample: FACS-sorted CD8+CD4-CCR7+CD45RA+ naive T cells. The source is a human donor in good health. Some libraries in this study had Jurkat cell RNA spiked in.

This clonotype was seen only a few times. This may arise from a read error, as a much more abundant clone is one base away. V gene TRBV5-3 combines with J gene TRBJ2-3, with 7 bases fitting TRBD1. The DNA end is a closer match to TRBJ1-5, so the J assignment may be wrong. TRBV5-3 is noted as an ORF with a role that remains uncertain. The CDR3 is 15 amino acids. The CDR3 sequence: CASSRDSPSTDTQHF. DNA of the CDR3: TGTGCCAGCAGCCGGGACAGTCCCAGCACAGATACGCAGCATTTT.

The rearrangement joins TRBV30 to TRBJ1-1; D not resolved. Germline-derived CDR1 and CDR2 are GTSNPN and SVGIG (reference sequence). The CDR3 is 13 amino acids. The germline V and J ends were trimmed by 3 bases and 1 base, with 9 bases remaining between them. The CDR3 DNA follows: TGTGCCTGGAGCCTGTTCGGGAACACTGAAGCTTTCTTT. Translating it yields CAWSLFGNTEAFF.

Only a few counts were recorded for this clonotype. The chain joins TRBV19 to TRBJ2-3; D remains ambiguous. Between the trimmed V and J ends, which lost 11 bases and 1 base, there was a span of 10 bases. CDR3 size: 12 residues. The germline V gene has CDR1 LNHDA and CDR2 SQIVND (reference sequence). As DNA, the CDR3 is TGTGCCTCCCCTAGAGGCACAGATACGCAGTATTTT. Translating gives CASPRGTDTQYF.

This clonotype appeared many times. The gene calls are TRBV7-9 and TRBJ1-3; D call uncertain. Trimming pared 3 bases from V and 0 bases from J, leaving 9 bases between. CDR1 is SEHNR and CDR2 is FQNEAQ in the germline V gene (reference sequence). This CDR3 contains 15 residues. The CDR3 here is CASSFQQSSGNTIYF. The DNA of the CDR3 is TGTGCCAGCAGCTTTCAACAGAGCTCTGGAAACACCATATATTTT.

Regarding this clonotype: This may stem from a read error, because a much larger clone lies one nucleotide away. The chain uses TRBV4-1 and TRBJ1-1; D is ambiguous. The germline V gene has CDR1 MGHRA and CDR2 YSYEKL. The CDR3 spans 15 residues. Trimming removed 0 bases at V and 4 bases at J, with 12 bases between. CDR3 protein: CASSQDTRPSTEAFF. CDR3 coding DNA: TGCGCCAGCAGCCAAGATACCAGACCAAGCACTGAAGCTTTCTTT.

This clonotype was found many times. This rearrangement joins TRBV6-2 or TRBV6-3 to TRBJ1-5, with D maybe TRBD1 (6 bases). The ends were cut back, 7 bases at V and 3 bases at J, with 16 bases in the middle. The CDR3 has 15 residues. Germline V CDR1 and CDR2: MNHEY, SVGEGT. CDR3 region: CASKSRTVYNQPQHF. CDR3 coding DNA: TGTGCCAGCAAATCCAGGACAGTATACAATCAGCCCCAGCATTTT.

This clonotype has a count of ten or more. At one end, the junction sequence differs from germline, possibly due to a read error. The chain uses TRBV27 and TRBJ2-7; D may correspond to TRBD1 or TRBD2 (5 bases each). Germline V lookup: CDR1 MNHEY, CDR2 SMNVEV (reference sequence). The CDR3 covers 11 residues. The CDR3 DNA is TGCGCCAGCAGCTTGGGGGACGAGCAGTACTTC. It is translated as CASSLGDEQYF.